The rows below give T cell receptor beta chains drawn from one sample of a study of cytomegalovirus exposure and HLA in healthy donors. Clones were read by immunoSEQ multiplex PCR, and TCRdb kept only the in-frame ones, dropping some. The data contain about 120,000 clones, 76% of them singletons. Material: PBMCs. These receptors were taken from a woman in her thirties or forties in good health and CMV-seropositive. The CDR3 runs from the conserved cysteine through the conserved F or W. The D gene is left open where the match is weak. Clone sizes are given selectively: once, few, many, or a class where the clone is expanded.

V,D,size,J,DNA,CDR3
TRBV18,.,once,TRBJ1-1,TGTGCCAGCTCACCACCAGCTCAGGGGTCGAACACTGAAGCTTTCTTT,CASSPPAQGSNTEAFF
TRBV1,.,.,TRBJ1-4,TGCACCAGCAGCCCCTACACAGCCCTTGCAACTAATGAAAAACTGTTTTTT,CTSSPYTALATNEKLFF
TRBV5-1,.,.,TRBJ2-7,TGCGCCAGCAGCTTGGCAGGGATCTACGAGCAGTACTTC,CASSLAGIYEQYF
TRBV6-4,.,.,TRBJ1-2,TGTGCCAGCAGTCCAGGGTTACTTTGGGGCTACACCTTC,CASSPGLLWGYTF
TRBV2,.,.,TRBJ1-1,TGTGCCAGCAGTGCCCGGTACTCCACTGAAGCTTTCTTT,CASSARYSTEAFF
TRBV10-3,.,.,TRBJ1-1,TGTGCCATCAGTGTGGGGCGGGGGAACACTGAAGCTTTCTTT,CAISVGRGNTEAFF
TRBV29-1,TRBD1,.,TRBJ2-5,TGCAGCGCCGCCGGACAGGGAAGAGAGACCCAGTACTTC,CSAAGQGRETQYF
TRBV5-1,.,few,TRBJ2-1,TGCGCCAGCAGCTTGGAAGGAGGCTCCTACAATGAGCAGTTCTTC,CASSLEGGSYNEQFF
TRBV5-4,TRBD2,.,TRBJ2-1,TGTGCCAGCAGCCGTATAGCGGGGGGAAGGAATGAGCAGTTCTTC,CASSRIAGGRNEQFF
TRBV28,TRBD1,.,TRBJ1-2,TGTGCCAGCAGTGCCCCGACAGGGATTAACTATGGCTACACCTTC,CASSAPTGINYGYTF
TRBV5-1,.,few,TRBJ2-7,TGCGCCAGCAGCTTGTCAGGCTACGAGCAGTACTTC,CASSLSGYEQYF
TRBV6-1,.,.,TRBJ1-6,TGTGCCGAAGCCCAGGGAAGGAATTCACCCCTCCACTTT,CAEAQGRNSPLHF
TRBV6-5,.,.,TRBJ1-2,TGTGCCAGCAGTCCTTCCGGACTTTCTGGCTACACCTTC,CASSPSGLSGYTF
TRBV7-8,TRBD1,.,TRBJ1-5,TGTGCCAGCAGCTTAGTACCCCCGACAGGGGGTGAAAGCAATCAGCCCCAGCATTTT,CASSLVPPTGGESNQPQHF
TRBV4-1,TRBD1,once,TRBJ1-2,TGCGCCAGCCGGGGGACAGGGGTACGAGGCTACACCTTC,CASRGTGVRGYTF
TRBV5-6,TRBD1,.,TRBJ1-2,TGTGCCAGCAGCACCCCGTCTTGGGACAGGGGGGCATACTATGGCTACACCTTC,CASSTPSWDRGAYYGYTF
TRBV7-9,.,.,TRBJ1-2,TGTGCCAGCAGCGTACAGCGGACCTATGGCTACACCTTC,CASSVQRTYGYTF
TRBV9,.,.,TRBJ2-1,TGTGCCAGCAGCGTAGCCGGTACCCCCCCCTACAATGAGCAGTTCTTC,CASSVAGTPPYNEQFF
TRBV21-1,.,.,TRBJ1-5,TGTGCCAGCAGCAAAGACAGGGAGGGTGGCCGGATCCACAATCAGCCCCAGCATTTT,CASSKDREGGRIHNQPQHF
TRBV6-6,.,.,TRBJ1-1,TGTGCCAGCAGTTACACAAACACTGAAGCTTTCTTT,CASSYTNTEAFF
TRBV19,.,.,TRBJ2-7,TGTGCCAGTAGCTCAACCAGGGTGAAGTGGTACGAGCAGTACTTC,CASSSTRVKWYEQYF
TRBV5-1,TRBD1,once,TRBJ1-2,TGCGCCAGCAGCTTGGCCGGACAGGGGGCGTCTGGCTACACCTTC,CASSLAGQGASGYTF
TRBV4-2,.,.,TRBJ1-2,TGTGCCAGCAGCCAAGAAGGCAGGCTCTTAGGAAATGGCTACACCTTC,CASSQEGRLLGNGYTF
TRBV5-1,TRBD2,.,TRBJ2-1,TGCGCCAGCAGCTTGGCGGGGGGCAATGAGCAGTTCTTC,CASSLAGGNEQFF
TRBV5-1,.,.,TRBJ1-5,TGCGCCAGCAGCTTGTCCGGGACTGAGCAGCCCCAGCATTTT,CASSLSGTEQPQHF
TRBV28,TRBD2,.,TRBJ2-3,TGTGCCAGCACAACTAGCGGGGGAACTCCGGGTACGCAGTATTTT,CASTTSGGTPGTQYF
TRBV6-6,TRBD2,.,TRBJ2-5,TGTGCCAGCAGTTCGACTAGCTGGGAGACCCAGTACTTC,CASSSTSWETQYF
TRBV7-7,.,few,TRBJ1-1,TGTGCTAGCAGCTTGGGAGAGAACACTGAAGCTTTCTTT,CASSLGENTEAFF
TRBV5-1,TRBD2,.,TRBJ2-5,TGCGCCAGCAGCTTGGCGACTAGCGGGGCGGAGACCCAGTACTTC,CASSLATSGAETQYF
TRBV11-2,.,.,TRBJ1-2,TGTGCCAGCAGCCTTCGACAGGATTATGGCTACACCTTC,CASSLRQDYGYTF
TRBV9,TRBD2,.,TRBJ2-2,TGTGCCAGCAGCGTAGGCGGGGGGACGAACACCGGGGAGCTGTTTTTT,CASSVGGGTNTGELFF
TRBV5-1,TRBD1,.,TRBJ1-3,TGCGCCAGCAGCCAACGACAGGGCTCTGGAAACACCATATATTTT,CASSQRQGSGNTIYF
TRBV7-9,.,.,TRBJ1-2,TGTGCCAGCACCAAGGGAGGGGACGGCTACACCTTC,CASTKGGDGYTF
TRBV6-1,.,.,TRBJ1-6,TGTGCCAGCAGTGGAGCGGACAGTAAGCCACCCCTCCACTTT,CASSGADSKPPLHF
TRBV5-1,.,once,TRBJ2-7,TGCGCCAGCAGCCCGAGACTAGACGAGCCCACCTACGAGCAGTACTTC,CASSPRLDEPTYEQYF
TRBV6-5,TRBD2,.,TRBJ2-3,TGTGCCAGCAGTTGGCGGGGGGACACAGATACGCAGTATTTT,CASSWRGDTDTQYF
TRBV4-1,.,.,TRBJ1-1,TGCGCCAGCAGCCCCGGGGGGGTGAGGGGAAATCAAGGGGCTTTCTTT,CASSPGGVRGNQGAFF
TRBV7-9,.,.,TRBJ2-1,TGTGCCAGCAGGCTTGGAGCCTACAATGAGCAGTTCTTC,CASRLGAYNEQFF
TRBV18,.,.,TRBJ1-2,TGTGCCAGCTCCCCTTCGGGGGACTATGGCTACACCTTC,CASSPSGDYGYTF
TRBV5-6,.,.,TRBJ2-7,TGTGCCAGCGGACTTCTCAGCGGGACAGGTTACGAGCAGTACTTC,CASGLLSGTGYEQYF
TRBV10-3,TRBD2,.,TRBJ2-3,TGTGCCAGCGACCAGCGGGGGTTCGATGGAGATACGCAGTATTTT,CASDQRGFDGDTQYF
TRBV7-8,.,.,TRBJ2-2,TGTGCCAGCAGCTCGCATTCTCCGGGACAAGACACCGGGGAGCTGTTTTTT,CASSSHSPGQDTGELFF
TRBV27,TRBD2,few,TRBJ2-1,TGTGCCAGCAGTTTAGGTGGGACTAGGGGTTACAATGAGCAGTTCTTC,CASSLGGTRGYNEQFF
TRBV4-1,.,few,TRBJ1-3,TGCGCCAGCAGCCCAGGAGGACAGACAAACACCATATATTTT,CASSPGGQTNTIYF
TRBV28,TRBD1,.,TRBJ1-1,TGTGCAGGAGGGCAGGGGGGAACTGAAGCTTTCTTT,CAGGQGGTEAFF
TRBV10-1,.,.,TRBJ2-6,TGCGCCAGCAGTGAAAGCTCAGGGGCCAACGTCCTGACTTTC,CASSESSGANVLTF
TRBV7-2,.,.,TRBJ2-4,TGTGCCAGCAGCTTAAGCGGCACATCGAACATTCAGTACTTC,CASSLSGTSNIQYF
TRBV4-2,TRBD2,.,TRBJ2-2,TGTGCCAGCAGCCAAGTAACAGCGGGGGGGCGGGGTGACACCGGGGAGCTGTTTTTT,CASSQVTAGGRGDTGELFF
TRBV5-6,.,.,TRBJ1-1,TGTGCCAGCAGCCCCCCCTGGCGGGGGCCCACTGAAGCTTTCTTT,CASSPPWRGPTEAFF
TRBV29-1,.,.,TRBJ2-7,TGCAGCGTTGAGGTCGGAGGCTACGAGCAGTACTTC,CSVEVGGYEQYF
TRBV5-5,.,few,TRBJ2-6,TGTGCCAGCAGCTTGGGTCCGAGCTCTGGGGCCAACGTCCTGACTTTC,CASSLGPSSGANVLTF
TRBV5-1,TRBD2,.,TRBJ2-7,TGCGCCAGCAGTTCTCTGACTAGCGGGAGCTACGAGCAGTACTTC,CASSSLTSGSYEQYF
TRBV6-1,.,once,TRBJ1-5,TGTGCCAGCAGACAAGAAACAGGGCCCGGTCAGCCCCAGCATTTT,CASRQETGPGQPQHF